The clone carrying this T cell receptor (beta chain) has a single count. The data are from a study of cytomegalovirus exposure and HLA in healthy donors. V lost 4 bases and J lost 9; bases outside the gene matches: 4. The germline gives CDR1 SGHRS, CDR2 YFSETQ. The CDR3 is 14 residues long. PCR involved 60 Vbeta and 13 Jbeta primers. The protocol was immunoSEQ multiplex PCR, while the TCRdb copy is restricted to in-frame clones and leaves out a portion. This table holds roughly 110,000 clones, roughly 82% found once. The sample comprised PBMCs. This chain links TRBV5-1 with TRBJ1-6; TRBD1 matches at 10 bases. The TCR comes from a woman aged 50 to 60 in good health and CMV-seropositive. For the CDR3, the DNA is TGCGCCAGCAGCCAGACAGGGGGCATTTCACCCCTCCACTTT. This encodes CASSQTGGISPLHF.